One and the same sample provided the 12 T cell receptor beta chains below, sequenced in a study of OX40 agonist ivuxolimab in advanced cancers. Sequencing was performed with immunoSEQ multiplex PCR; in TCRdb, only in-frame clones are kept and a portion is missing. This table has under 55,000 clones, 84% appearing once. The sequencing here drew on CD4+ or CD8+ T cells sorted from blood, taken in a trial of the OX40 agonist ivuxolimab. The receptors stem from an adult with an advanced solid tumor such as melanoma, head and neck, liver or kidney cancer.

DNA of the CDR3: TGTGCCAGCAGCTTGAGACAGGGCATCTTCCAAGAGACCCAGTACTTC. Translated: CASSLRQGIFQETQYF. The V and J genes are TRBV5-6 and TRBJ2-5; TRBD1 matches 7 bases. Germline CDR1 SGHDT, CDR2 YYEEEE. The CDR3 loop spans 16 amino acids. Trimming removed 1 base from V and 1 base from J; junction bases left unmatched: 7.

This clone has only one observation. The rearrangement joins TRBV4-3 to TRBJ2-3; D call uncertain. The CDR3 extends over 15 amino acids. Germline V gene lookup returns CDR1 LGHNA and CDR2 YSLEER. The ends were cut back, 0 bases at V and 4 bases at J, with 11 bases in the middle. The CDR3 DNA reads as TGCGCCAGCAGCCAAGATCCCTCAGCCTCAGATACGCAGTATTTT. Protein sequence: CASSQDPSASDTQYF.

This clone was detected once. The V gene is TRBV28, the J gene TRBJ1-5; D is ambiguous. The germline V and J ends were trimmed by 3 bases and 6 bases, with 12 bases remaining between them. The CDR3 runs to 14 residues. CDR1 is MDHEN and CDR2 is SYDVKM in the germline V gene. The CDR3 region is CASSLVGSGQPQHF. The CDR3 region has the DNA TGTGCCAGCAGTTTGGTTGGTTCGGGTCAGCCCCAGCATTTT.

This chain joins TRBV4-1 and TRBJ2-2; 7 nucleotides match TRBD2. From germline, CDR1 is MGHRA and CDR2 YSYEKL. The V segment lost 5 bases and the J segment 7 bases; nucleotides outside the gene matches: 10. This CDR3 has 15 amino acids. CDR3 bases: TGCGCCAGCAGCTCCGGCGGGGGTGGCGGCGGGGAGCTGTTTTTT. Its translation is CASSSGGGGGGELFF.

This clone has only a few counts. Here the CDR3 reads CASSVSGGAGEQFF. As DNA, the CDR3 is TGTGCCAGCAGCGTTAGCGGGGGGGCCGGTGAGCAGTTCTTC. V is TRBV9 and J is TRBJ2-1, with TRBD2 matching over 11 bases. The CDR3 runs to 14 residues. Germline lookup yields CDR1 SGDLS and CDR2 YYNGEE. Trimming cost V 2 bases and J 9 bases; bases outside gene matches: 4.

This chain uses TRBV28 with TRBJ1-1, with D unresolved. Germline values: CDR1 MDHEN, CDR2 SYDVKM. The ends were cut back, 3 bases at V and 1 base at J, with 9 bases in the middle. The CDR3 contains 14 residues. The CDR3 reads CASSFSTSNTEAFF. CDR3 sequence (DNA): TGTGCCAGCAGTTTTTCGACATCGAACACTGAAGCTTTCTTT.

J is TRBJ1-2 and V is TRBV19; D might be TRBD1 (5 bases). The V and J ends lost 2 bases and 6 bases respectively, with 13 bases between them. The germline V gene has CDR1 LNHDA and CDR2 SQIVND (reference sequence). This CDR3 has 14 residues. The CDR3 DNA follows: TGTGCCAGTAGTATAATAGGGGCAGGGCATGGCTACACCTTC. It is translated as CASSIIGAGHGYTF. Based on the CDR3 plus reference TRBV19 and TRBJ1-2, the full variable domain is DGGITQSPKYLFRKEGQNVTLSCEQNLNHDAMYWYRQDPGQGLRLIYYSQIVNDFQKGDIAEGYSVSREKKESFPLTVTSAQKNPTAFYLCASSIIGAGHGYTFGSGTRLTVV.

The V call is TRBV28, the J call TRBJ2-7; 7 bases line up with TRBD1. In germline, CDR1 is MDHEN, CDR2 SYDVKM. The CDR3 is 14 residues long. J was trimmed by 3 bases and V by 7 bases; bases with no gene match: 9. This CDR3 reads CASTPGTALYEQYF. DNA of the CDR3: TGTGCCAGCACCCCTGGGACAGCTCTCTACGAGCAGTACTTC.

The V and J genes are TRBV10-1 and TRBJ2-7; unclear D gene. This CDR3 has 13 residues. V was pared by 3 bases and J by 5 bases, with 11 bases between. Per the germline V gene, CDR1 is WNHNN and CDR2 is SYGVQD (reference sequence). CDR3 nucleotide sequence: TGCGCCAGCAGTGAAGCCAAGGGTGACGAGCAGTACTTC. It yields the protein CASSEAKGDEQYF.

The CDR3 protein is CASSYLGQGCDQPQHF. CDR3 nucleotides: TGTGCCAGCAGTTACCTGGGACAGGGGTGCGATCAGCCCCAGCATTTT. The chain combines TRBV6-7 with TRBJ1-5, with 10 bases that match TRBD1. TRBV6-7 qualifies as an ORF whose function is uncertain. The CDR3 loop spans 16 amino acids. V trimming: 2 bases; J trimming: 5 bases; junction bases outside the gene matches: 6.

The rearrangement uses TRBV9 and TRBJ2-7; tentatively, D is TRBD1 (6 bases). Trimming removed 4 bases from V and 3 bases from J, with 11 bases in between. Germline CDR1 SGDLS, CDR2 YYNGEE. The CDR3 loop spans 13 amino acids. The CDR3 DNA reads as TGTGCCAGCAGCCCACGGGACAACTACGAGCAGTACTTC. Encoded protein: CASSPRDNYEQYF.

This chain connects TRBV7-2 to TRBJ2-5; 13 nucleotides line up with TRBD2. CDR3 size: 18 residues. With 5 bases clipped from V and 4 bases from J, the junction kept 13 bases outside the gene matches. Germline V CDR1 and CDR2: SGHTA, FQGNSA. CDR3 DNA sequence: TGTGCCAGCAGCCCAGACGGACTAGCGGGGGCCAGGGGAGAGACCCAGTACTTC. It is translated as CASSPDGLAGARGETQYF. Using reference TRBV7-2 and TRBJ2-5 for the parts outside the CDR3, the full variable domain is GAGVSQSPSNKVTEKGKDVELRCDPISGHTALYWYRQSLGQGLEFLIYFQGNSAPDKSGLPSDRFSAERTGGSVSTLTIQRTQQEDSAVYLCASSPDGLAGARGETQYFGPGTRLLVL.